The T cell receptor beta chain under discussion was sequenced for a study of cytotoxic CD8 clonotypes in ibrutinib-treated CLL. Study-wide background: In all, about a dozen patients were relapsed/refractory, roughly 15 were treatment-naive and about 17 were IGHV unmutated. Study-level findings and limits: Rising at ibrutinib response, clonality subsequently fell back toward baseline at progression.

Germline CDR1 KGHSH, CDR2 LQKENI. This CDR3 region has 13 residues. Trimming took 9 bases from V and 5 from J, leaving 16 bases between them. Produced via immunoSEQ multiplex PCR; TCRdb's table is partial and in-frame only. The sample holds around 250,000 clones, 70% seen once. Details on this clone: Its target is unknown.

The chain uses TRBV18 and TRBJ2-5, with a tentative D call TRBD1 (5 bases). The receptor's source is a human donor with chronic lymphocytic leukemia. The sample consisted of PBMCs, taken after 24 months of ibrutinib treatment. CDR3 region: CASSFDSRETQYF. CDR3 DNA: TGTGCCAGTTCTTTTGACAGCCGGGAGACCCAGTACTTC.